The clone carrying this T cell receptor beta chain has a handful of counts. Measured with immunoSEQ multiplex PCR; TCRdb has only the in-frame clones, and not every one. The sample yields about 43,000 clones, roughly 90% seen once. The germline V gene encodes CDR1 MNHEY and CDR2 SVGAGI. V trimming: 6 bases; J trimming: 7 bases; junction bases outside the gene matches: 6. CDR3 length: 14 amino acids. These data belong to a study of T cell changes during pregnancy in multiple sclerosis. The chain couples TRBV6-5 to TRBJ1-6, with 7 bases that match TRBD1. Sequenced here: peripheral blood, sampled in the second trimester of pregnancy. The sequence was obtained from a female donor in good health, enrolled as a control in a pregnancy study. The CDR3 sequence: CASSRGGSNSPLHF. CDR3 nucleotides: TGTGCCAGCAGCCGAGGGGGCTCGAATTCACCCCTCCACTTT.